This entry is about one T cell receptor beta chain. The data were taken from a study of CD8 T cells in Susac syndrome. TCR beta sequences were obtained from blood CD8+ and CD4+ T cells. Negative isolation was applied to CD8+ and CD4+ T cells, and FACS enrichment was applied to TEMRA cells. Germline CDR1 and CDR2: SGHTA and FQGNSA. This CDR3 is built from 16 residues. The ends lost 6 bases at V and 1 base at J; junction bases unmatched: 11. RNA, at 0.5 to 1 ug, was reverse transcribed with random hexamers. Each CDR3 protein gets one entry after TCRdb re-called the immunoSEQ multiplex PCR reads with MiXCR. In the table there are about 160,000 distinct CDR3 sequences, approximately 94% of which are singletons.

Source material: CD4+ T cells from PBMCs. This sequence joins TRBV7-2 and TRBJ1-1; 7 nucleotides match TRBD1. This TCR came from a human donor with multiple sclerosis. The CDR3 is CASRQDRALKNTEAFF. The CDR3 DNA sequence: TGTGCCAGCAGACAAGACAGGGCGCTGAAGAACACTGAAGCTTTCTTT.